This T cell receptor (beta chain) was captured in a study of T cell repertoires in cytomegalovirus infection. Study-wide background: Matching HLA type and CMV infection were both indicated by public TCR beta signatures.

Findings and limits, study-wide: Carriage of CMV together with the relevant HLA was identifiable through cumulative public TCR beta family frequency.

With V trimmed by 2 bases and J by 6 bases, 4 bases remained unmatched. This CDR3 is built from 14 residues. The germline V gene encodes CDR1 SNHLY and CDR2 FYNNEI. A single record per CDR3 protein comes from TCRdb applying MiXCR to the reads. The sample records approximately 180,000 distinct CDR3 sequences, approximately 19% being singletons. Of note for this clonotype: Its target is unknown.

The receptor was isolated from a human donor in good health (CMV status not recorded). Some clones in this sample may be carry-over from other donors' samples. V gene TRBV2 combines with J gene TRBJ1-2, with 9 bases fitting TRBD1. Sequencing was done on a sample of PBMCs. CDR3 sequence reads: CASSERGQGNGYTF. CDR3 nucleotide sequence: TGTGCCAGCAGTGAAAGAGGACAGGGGAATGGCTACACCTTC.